The 16 T cell receptor beta chains presented below share a single source sample, sequenced in a study of blood T cell repertoires in COVID-19. Profiling relied on immunoSEQ multiplex PCR, and the TCRdb table lists in-frame clones only, not all of them. The sample gives some 62,000 clones, 70% to 85% of which show up once; around a sixth is in the top ten. The sample consisted of peripheral blood. Receptors originate from a man aged 60 to 75 with acute or convalescent COVID-19.

The table lists this clone with a count of one. The CDR3 DNA sequence: TGTGCCAGCAGCGTAGCTCCGGGGATCACTGAAGCTTTCTTT. Its protein is CASSVAPGITEAFF. The chain couples TRBV9 to TRBJ1-1, with D hard to call. V was shortened by 0 bases and J by 4 bases, with 10 bases between the two germline ends. The CDR3 has 14 amino acids. Germline V gives CDR1 SGDLS, CDR2 YYNGEE.

V gene TRBV19 combines with J gene TRBJ2-6; no clear D. The CDR3 consists of 15 residues. Trimming stripped 7 bases from V and 1 base from J, with 11 bases between. The germline V gene has CDR1 LNHDA and CDR2 SQIVND (reference sequence). CDR3 region: CASTQVISGANVLTF. The CDR3 coding sequence is TGTGCCAGTACTCAGGTCATTTCTGGGGCCAACGTCCTGACTTTC.

V usage is TRBV6-1 and J usage is TRBJ2-7; the match to TRBD2 covers 14 bases. V was pared by 2 bases and J by 2 bases, with 8 bases of the junction left unmatched. The CDR3 spans 18 residues. The V gene's germline CDR1 is MNHNS and CDR2 SASEGT. The CDR3 reads CASSESTSGRAWAYEQYF. For the CDR3, the DNA is TGTGCCAGCAGTGAATCGACTAGCGGGAGGGCCTGGGCCTACGAGCAGTACTTC.

This sequence joins TRBV27 and TRBJ2-1; D call uncertain. V lost 6 bases and J 0 bases, leaving 12 bases between the germline ends. Germline-derived CDR1 and CDR2 are MNHEY and SMNVEV (reference sequence). This CDR3 has 15 residues. The CDR3 sequence is CASRAGFSSYNEQFF. CDR3 DNA sequence: TGTGCCAGCAGAGCAGGCTTCAGCTCCTACAATGAGCAGTTCTTC.

The rearrangement uses TRBV28 and TRBJ2-7; D might be TRBD1 (5 bases). Germline lookup yields CDR1 MDHEN and CDR2 SYDVKM. There are 15 residues in the CDR3. Between the trimmed V and J ends, which lost 3 bases and 2 bases, there was a span of 14 bases. CDR3 coding DNA: TGTGCCAGCAGTTTCTTCCGGACGGACACCTACGAGCAGTACTTC. It yields the protein CASSFFRTDTYEQYF.

The chain has TRBV5-1 and TRBJ1-4, with 7 bases lining up with TRBD1. Losses at the gene ends were 3 bases for V and 3 bases for J; bases not matched to a gene: 8. This CDR3 region has 16 residues. From germline, CDR1 is SGHRS and CDR2 YFSETQ. CDR3 in amino acids: CASSSGQLEANEKLFF. For the CDR3, the DNA is TGCGCCAGCAGCTCGGGACAGCTGGAGGCTAATGAAAAACTGTTTTTT.

The J gene is TRBJ2-1, the V gene TRBV7-9; 7 bases are a match to TRBD2. With V trimmed by 3 bases and J by 4 bases, 15 bases remained unmatched. The CDR3 covers 18 residues. Germline V gene sequence: CDR1 SEHNR, CDR2 FQNEAQ (reference sequence). DNA for the CDR3: TGTGCCAGCAGCTTCAAGATTAGCGGGCAGTCCCTATACAATGAGCAGTTCTTC. Protein sequence: CASSFKISGQSLYNEQFF.

This chain uses TRBV11-3 with TRBJ2-3; TRBD2 agrees at 8 bases. V gave up 3 bases and J gave up 1 base; unmatched junction bases: 0. The CDR3 runs to 14 residues. Looked up from germline, CDR1 is SGHNT and CDR2 is YENEEA. CDR3 residues: CASSFSGGTDTQYF. For the CDR3, the DNA is TGTGCCAGCAGCTTTAGCGGGGGCACAGATACGCAGTATTTT.

CDR3: CASMATWSGVGELFF. The DNA for the CDR3 is TGTGCCAGCATGGCGACCTGGTCAGGTGTCGGGGAGCTGTTTTTT. The genes are TRBV2 and TRBJ2-2, with D hard to call. Germline V gene data show CDR1 as SNHLY and CDR2 as FYNNEI. V lost 7 bases to trimming and J lost 7 bases, with 19 bases between them. This CDR3 contains 15 residues.

This chain joins TRBV18 and TRBJ1-4, with TRBD1 identical over 7 bases. CDR1 is KGHSH, CDR2 LQKENI, per germline. Germline trimming cut 3 bases from V and 3 bases from J; bases unmatched to any gene: 1. The CDR3 totals 14 residues. The CDR3 region has the DNA TGTGCCAGCTCACCGGGACAGCCTAATGAAAAACTGTTTTTT. Amino acids: CASSPGQPNEKLFF.

The chain is built from TRBV19 and TRBJ1-2, with D possibly TRBD1 on 5 matching bases. The length of the CDR3 is 13 residues. The V and J ends lost 4 bases and 3 bases respectively, with 9 bases between them. In germline, CDR1 is LNHDA, CDR2 SQIVND (reference sequence). CDR3 nucleotides: TGTGCCAGTAGTAACGACAGATACTATGGCTACACCTTC. It codes for CASSNDRYYGYTF.

This clone showed up just a few times. The J gene is TRBJ2-7, the V gene TRBV4-1; a weak D match, TRBD1 (8 bases). Germline V gene lookup returns CDR1 MGHRA and CDR2 YSYEKL. With 1 base removed from V and 3 bases from J, the gap between germline ends came to 13 bases. CDR3 length: 15 residues. In DNA form, the CDR3 reads TGCGCCAGCAGCCAAGGACAGGGGAGGGTCTACGAGCAGTACTTC. Translation gives CASSQGQGRVYEQYF.

V usage is TRBV10-3 and J usage is TRBJ2-7; 7 bases agree with TRBD1. The CDR3 length is 14 residues. The germline gives CDR1 ENHRY, CDR2 SYGVKD. Trimming removed 6 bases from V and 3 bases from J; junction bases left unmatched: 8. CDR3 in amino acids: CAISPGTGDYEQYF. The DNA for the CDR3 is TGTGCCATCAGCCCCGGCACAGGGGACTACGAGCAGTACTTC.

This chain links TRBV7-9 with TRBJ2-7; a weak D match, TRBD2 (5 bases). CDR1 and CDR2 (germline): SEHNR, FQNEAQ (reference sequence). Trimming stripped 0 bases from V and 0 bases from J, with 9 bases between. This CDR3 contains 15 residues. The DNA for the CDR3 is TGTGCCAGCAGCTTAGCGCTAGGGAGCTCCTACGAGCAGTACTTC. Its protein is CASSLALGSSYEQYF.

This clone came up a few times. The genes are TRBV7-9 and TRBJ2-2; 11 bases agree with TRBD2. The CDR3 has 18 residues. Germline CDR1 reads SEHNR; CDR2 reads FQNEAQ (reference sequence). J was trimmed by 4 bases and V by 0 bases; bases with no gene match: 7. The chain's CDR3 is CASSLARASGRITGELFF. CDR3 DNA: TGTGCCAGCAGCTTAGCTAGGGCTAGCGGGAGGATCACCGGGGAGCTGTTTTTT. Looking up the rest from reference TRBV7-9 and TRBJ2-2 gives the full variable domain: DTGVSQNPRHKITKRGQNVTFRCDPISEHNRLYWYRQTLGQGPEFLTYFQNEAQLEKSRLLSDRFSAERPKGSFSTLEIQRTEQGDSAMYLCASSLARASGRITGELFFGEGSRLTVL.

The genes are TRBV19 and TRBJ2-7, with 7 bases aligning to TRBD1. The CDR3 is made up of 14 amino acids. Germline loops: CDR1 LNHDA, CDR2 SQIVND (reference sequence). The V and J ends lost 3 bases and 1 base, in that order; junction bases with no gene match: 3. CDR3 nucleotides: TGTGCCAGTAGTATCCGGGACAGTTCCTACGAGCAGTACTTC. Its translation is CASSIRDSSYEQYF.